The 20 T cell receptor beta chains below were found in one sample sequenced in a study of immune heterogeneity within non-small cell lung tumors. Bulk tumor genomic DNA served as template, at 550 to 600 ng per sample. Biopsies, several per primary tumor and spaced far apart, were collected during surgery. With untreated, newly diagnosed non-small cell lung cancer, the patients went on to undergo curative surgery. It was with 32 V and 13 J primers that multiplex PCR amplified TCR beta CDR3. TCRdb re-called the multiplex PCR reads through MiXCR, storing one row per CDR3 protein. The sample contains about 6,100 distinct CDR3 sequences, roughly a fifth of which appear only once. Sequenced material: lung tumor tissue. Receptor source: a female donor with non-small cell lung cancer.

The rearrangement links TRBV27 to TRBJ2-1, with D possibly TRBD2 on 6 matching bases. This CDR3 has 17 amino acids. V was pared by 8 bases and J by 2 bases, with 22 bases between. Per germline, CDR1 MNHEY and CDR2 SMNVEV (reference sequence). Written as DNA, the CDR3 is TGTGCCAGCCCCCCATCCGCGGGAAGGCCCCCCTACAATGAGCAGTTCTTC. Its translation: CASPPSAGRPPYNEQFF.

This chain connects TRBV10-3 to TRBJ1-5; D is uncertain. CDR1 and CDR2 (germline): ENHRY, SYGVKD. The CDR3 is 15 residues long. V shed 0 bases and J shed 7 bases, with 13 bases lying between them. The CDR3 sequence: CAISESRTRAQPQHF. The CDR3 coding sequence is TGTGCCATCAGTGAGTCAAGAACGAGAGCCCAGCCCCAGCATTTT.

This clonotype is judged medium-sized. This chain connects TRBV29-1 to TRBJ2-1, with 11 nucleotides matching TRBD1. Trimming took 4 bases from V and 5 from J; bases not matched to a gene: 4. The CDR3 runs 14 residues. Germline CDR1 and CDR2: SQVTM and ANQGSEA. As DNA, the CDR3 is TGCAGCGTTGCTGGGACAGGGGGTAACAATGAGCAGTTCTTC. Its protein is CSVAGTGGNNEQFF.

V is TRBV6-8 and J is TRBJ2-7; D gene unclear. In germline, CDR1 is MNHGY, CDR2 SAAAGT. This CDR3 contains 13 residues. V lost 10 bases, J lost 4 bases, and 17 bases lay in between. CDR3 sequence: CAITRRWEYEQYF. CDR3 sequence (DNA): TGTGCCATCACACGCAGGTGGGAATACGAGCAGTACTTC.

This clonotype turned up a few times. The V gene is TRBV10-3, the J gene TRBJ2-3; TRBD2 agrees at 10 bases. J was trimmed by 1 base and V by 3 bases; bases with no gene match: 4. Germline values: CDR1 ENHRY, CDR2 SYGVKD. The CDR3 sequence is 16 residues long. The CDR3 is CAISDPTSGGTDTQYF. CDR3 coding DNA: TGTGCCATCAGTGACCCAACTAGCGGGGGCACAGATACGCAGTATTTT.

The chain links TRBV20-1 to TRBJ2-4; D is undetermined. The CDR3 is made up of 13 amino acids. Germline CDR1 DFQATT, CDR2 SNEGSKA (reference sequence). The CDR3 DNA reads TGCAGCCCCGAACCTGTGGCCAAAAACATTCAGTACTTC. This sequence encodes CSPEPVAKNIQYF.

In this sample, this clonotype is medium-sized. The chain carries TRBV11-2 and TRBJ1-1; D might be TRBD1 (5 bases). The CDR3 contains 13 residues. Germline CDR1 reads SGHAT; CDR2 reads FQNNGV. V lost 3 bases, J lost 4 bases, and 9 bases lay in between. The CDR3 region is CASSLGGFTEAFF. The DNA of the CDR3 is TGTGCCAGCAGCTTGGGGGGATTCACTGAAGCTTTCTTT.

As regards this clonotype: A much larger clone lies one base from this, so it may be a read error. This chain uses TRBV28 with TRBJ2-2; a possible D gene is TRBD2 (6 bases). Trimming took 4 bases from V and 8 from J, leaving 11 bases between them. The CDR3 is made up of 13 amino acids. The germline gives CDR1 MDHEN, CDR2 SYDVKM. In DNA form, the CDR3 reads TGTGCCAGCAGTTCCGGGGGTACGGGGGAGCTGTTTTTT. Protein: CASSSGGTGELFF.

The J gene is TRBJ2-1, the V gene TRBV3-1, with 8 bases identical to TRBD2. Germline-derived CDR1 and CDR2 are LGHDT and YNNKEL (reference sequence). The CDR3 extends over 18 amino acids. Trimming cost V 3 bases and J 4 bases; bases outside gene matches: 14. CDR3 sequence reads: CASSQGASGPWGYNEQFF. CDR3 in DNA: TGTGCCAGCAGCCAGGGGGCTAGCGGGCCATGGGGTTACAATGAGCAGTTCTTC.

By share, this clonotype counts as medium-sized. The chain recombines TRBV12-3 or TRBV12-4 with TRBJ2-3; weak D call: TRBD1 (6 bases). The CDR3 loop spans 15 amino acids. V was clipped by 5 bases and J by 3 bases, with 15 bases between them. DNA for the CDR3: TGTGCCAGCAGTGTACAGGGTGGGAGTACAGATACGCAGTATTTT. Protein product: CASSVQGGSTDTQYF.

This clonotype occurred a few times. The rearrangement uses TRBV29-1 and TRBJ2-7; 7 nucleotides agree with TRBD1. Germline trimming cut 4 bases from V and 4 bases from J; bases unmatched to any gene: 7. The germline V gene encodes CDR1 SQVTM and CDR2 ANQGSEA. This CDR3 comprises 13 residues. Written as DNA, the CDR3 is TGCAGCGTTGTCCAACCACAGGGGTACGAGCAGTACTTC. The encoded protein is CSVVQPQGYEQYF.

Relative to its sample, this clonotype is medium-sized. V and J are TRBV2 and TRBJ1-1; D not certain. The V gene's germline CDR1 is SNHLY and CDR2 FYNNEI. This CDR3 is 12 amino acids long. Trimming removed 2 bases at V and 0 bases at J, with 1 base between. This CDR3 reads CASSEMNTEAFF. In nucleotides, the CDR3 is TGTGCCAGCAGTGAAATGAACACTGAAGCTTTCTTT.

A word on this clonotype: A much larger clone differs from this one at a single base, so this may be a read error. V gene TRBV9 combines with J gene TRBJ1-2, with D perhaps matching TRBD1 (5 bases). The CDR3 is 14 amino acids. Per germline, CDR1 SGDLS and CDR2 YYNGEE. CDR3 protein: CASSPRRGDYGYNF. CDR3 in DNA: TGTGCCAGCAGCCCCCGGCGCGGGGACTATGGCTACAACTTC.

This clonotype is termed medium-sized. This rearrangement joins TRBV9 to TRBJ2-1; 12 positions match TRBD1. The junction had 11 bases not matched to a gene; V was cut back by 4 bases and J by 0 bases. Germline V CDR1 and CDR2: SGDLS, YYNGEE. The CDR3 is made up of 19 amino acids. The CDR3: CASSPEGTGGPSSYNEQFF. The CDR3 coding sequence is TGTGCCAGCAGCCCAGAGGGGACAGGGGGCCCCAGCTCCTACAATGAGCAGTTCTTC.

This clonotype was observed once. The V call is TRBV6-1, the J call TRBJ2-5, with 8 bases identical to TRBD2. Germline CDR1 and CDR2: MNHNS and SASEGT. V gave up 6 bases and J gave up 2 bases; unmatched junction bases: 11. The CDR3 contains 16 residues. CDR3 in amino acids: CASSGGGGVRQETQYF. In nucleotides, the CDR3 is TGTGCCAGCAGCGGGGGGGGCGGGGTACGACAAGAGACCCAGTACTTC.

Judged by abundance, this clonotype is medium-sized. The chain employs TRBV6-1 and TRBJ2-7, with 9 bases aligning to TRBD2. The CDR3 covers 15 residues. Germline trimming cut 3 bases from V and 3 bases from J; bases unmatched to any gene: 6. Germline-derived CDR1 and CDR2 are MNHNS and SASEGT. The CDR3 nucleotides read TGTGCCAGCAGTGAGCTATTTAGCGGGAGCTACGAGCAGTACTTC. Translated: CASSELFSGSYEQYF.

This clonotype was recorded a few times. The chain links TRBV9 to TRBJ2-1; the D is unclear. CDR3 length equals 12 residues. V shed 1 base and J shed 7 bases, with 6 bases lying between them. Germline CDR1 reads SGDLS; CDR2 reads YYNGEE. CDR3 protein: CASSVPRNEQFF. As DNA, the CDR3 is TGTGCCAGCAGCGTACCAAGGAATGAGCAGTTCTTC.

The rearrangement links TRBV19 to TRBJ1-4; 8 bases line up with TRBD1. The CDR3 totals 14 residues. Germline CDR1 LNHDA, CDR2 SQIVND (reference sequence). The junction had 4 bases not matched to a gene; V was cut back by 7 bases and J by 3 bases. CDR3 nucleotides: TGTGCCAGTACGAGGACAGGGTCTAATGAAAAACTGTTTTTT. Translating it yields CASTRTGSNEKLFF.

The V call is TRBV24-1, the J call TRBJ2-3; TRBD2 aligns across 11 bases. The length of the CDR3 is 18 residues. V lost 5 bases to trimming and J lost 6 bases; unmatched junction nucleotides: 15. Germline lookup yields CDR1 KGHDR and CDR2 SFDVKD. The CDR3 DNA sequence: TGTGCCACCAGTGTAAATAGTAGGGTGACTAGCGGGAAGGATACGCAGTATTTT. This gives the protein CATSVNSRVTSGKDTQYF.

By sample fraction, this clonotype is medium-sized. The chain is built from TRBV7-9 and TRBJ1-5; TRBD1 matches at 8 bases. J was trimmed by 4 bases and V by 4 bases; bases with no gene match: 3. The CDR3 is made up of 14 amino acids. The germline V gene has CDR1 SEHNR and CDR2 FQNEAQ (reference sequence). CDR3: CASSSGQGNQPQHF. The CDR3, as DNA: TGTGCCAGCAGCTCCGGACAGGGAAATCAGCCCCAGCATTTT.